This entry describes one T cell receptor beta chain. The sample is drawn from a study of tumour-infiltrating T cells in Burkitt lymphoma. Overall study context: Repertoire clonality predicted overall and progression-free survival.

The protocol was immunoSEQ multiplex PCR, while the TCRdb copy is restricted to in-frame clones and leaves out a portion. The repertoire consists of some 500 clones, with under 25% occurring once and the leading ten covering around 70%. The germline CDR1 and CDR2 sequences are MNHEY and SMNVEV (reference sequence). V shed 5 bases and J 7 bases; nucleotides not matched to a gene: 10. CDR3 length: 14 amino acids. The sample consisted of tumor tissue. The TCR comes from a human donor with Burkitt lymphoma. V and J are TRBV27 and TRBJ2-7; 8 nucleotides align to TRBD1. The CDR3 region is CASSLDRARGEQYF. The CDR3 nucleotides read TGTGCCAGCAGTCTGGACAGGGCGAGGGGGGAGCAGTACTTC.